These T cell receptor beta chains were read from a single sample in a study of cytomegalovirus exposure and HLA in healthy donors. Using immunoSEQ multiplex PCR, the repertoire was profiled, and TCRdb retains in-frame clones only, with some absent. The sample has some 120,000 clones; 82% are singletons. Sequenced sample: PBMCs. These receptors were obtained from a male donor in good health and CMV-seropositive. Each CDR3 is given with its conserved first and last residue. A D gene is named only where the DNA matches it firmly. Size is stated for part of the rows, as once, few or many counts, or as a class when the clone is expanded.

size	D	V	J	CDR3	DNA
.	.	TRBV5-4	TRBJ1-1	CASSSLQGPLGNTEAFF	TGTGCCAGCAGCTCTTTACAGGGACCTTTGGGGAACACTGAAGCTTTCTTT
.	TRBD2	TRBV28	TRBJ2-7	CASSSSHGTSHYEQYF	TGTGCCAGCAGTTCGAGCCACGGGACTAGCCACTACGAGCAGTACTTC
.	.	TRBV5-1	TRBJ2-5	CASSWDRGLETQYF	TGCGCCAGCAGCTGGGACCGGGGGTTGGAGACCCAGTACTTC
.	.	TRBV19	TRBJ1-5	CASSIEVPYLSVNQPQHF	TGTGCCAGTAGTATAGAAGTCCCTTATCTGTCAGTGAATCAGCCCCAGCATTTT
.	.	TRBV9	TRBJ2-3	CASSHTDTQYF	TGTGCCAGCAGCCATACAGATACGCAGTATTTT
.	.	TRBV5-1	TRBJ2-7	CASSLVSRGEQYF	TGCGCCAGCAGCTTGGTTTCCAGGGGCGAGCAGTACTTC
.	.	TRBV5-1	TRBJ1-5	CASSLGGGNQPQHF	TGCGCCAGCAGCTTGGGGGGGGGCAATCAGCCCCAGCATTTT
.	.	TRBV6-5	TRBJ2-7	CASRVRTGFYEQYF	TGTGCCAGCAGAGTGCGTACAGGGTTCTACGAGCAGTACTTC
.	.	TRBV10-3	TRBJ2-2	CAIRPDTANTGELFF	TGTGCCATCAGGCCCGACACTGCGAACACCGGGGAGCTGTTTTTT
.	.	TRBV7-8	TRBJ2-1	CASTRGDPSSYNEQFF	TGTGCCAGCACCCGCGGGGACCCGAGCTCCTACAATGAGCAGTTCTTC
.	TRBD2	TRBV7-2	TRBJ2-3	CASSQTTSGSTDTQYF	TGTGCCAGCAGCCAAACTACTAGCGGGAGTACAGATACGCAGTATTTT
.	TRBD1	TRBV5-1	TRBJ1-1	CASSFSFQTDRATEAFF	TGCGCCAGCAGCTTTTCATTTCAGACTGACAGGGCAACTGAAGCTTTCTTT
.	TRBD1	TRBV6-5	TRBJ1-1	CASSYGTGVAFF	TGTGCCAGCAGTTACGGTACAGGGGTAGCTTTCTTT
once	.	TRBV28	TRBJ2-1	CASAVLRSSYNEQFF	TGTGCCAGCGCGGTACTTCGGAGCTCCTACAATGAGCAGTTCTTC
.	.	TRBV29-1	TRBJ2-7	CSVEEGGFEQYF	TGCAGCGTTGAAGAAGGAGGATTCGAGCAGTACTTC
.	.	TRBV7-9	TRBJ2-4	CASSLEGDIQYF	TGTGCCAGCAGCTTAGAGGGGGACATTCAGTACTTC
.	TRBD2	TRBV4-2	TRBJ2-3	CASSQGLAGDTQYF	TGTGCCAGCAGCCAAGGACTAGCGGGAGATACGCAGTATTTT
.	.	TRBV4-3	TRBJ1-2	CASSQELERAGGYTF	TGCGCCAGCAGCCAAGAGCTTGAGAGGGCGGGAGGCTACACCTTC
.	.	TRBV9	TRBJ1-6	CASSVGGGPNINSPLHF	TGTGCCAGCAGCGTAGGCGGCGGGCCCAATATCAATTCACCCCTCCACTTT
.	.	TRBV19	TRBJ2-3	CASCGEGTDTQYF	TGTGCCAGCTGTGGGGAGGGCACAGATACGCAGTATTTT
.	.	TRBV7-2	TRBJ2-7	CASSLKPYLISSYEQYF	TGTGCCAGCAGCTTAAAGCCCTACCTGATTAGCTCCTACGAGCAGTACTTC
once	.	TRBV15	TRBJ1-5	CATSRGGGDLSRPQHF	TGTGCCACCAGCAGAGGGGGAGGGGACCTCTCTCGGCCCCAGCATTTT
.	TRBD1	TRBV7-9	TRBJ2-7	CASSPPGQGGAEQYF	TGTGCCAGCAGCCCGCCCGGACAGGGAGGTGCCGAGCAGTACTTC
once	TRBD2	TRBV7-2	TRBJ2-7	CASSSRGGSRGEQYF	TGTGCCAGCAGCTCACGGGGGGGCAGCCGAGGCGAGCAGTACTTC
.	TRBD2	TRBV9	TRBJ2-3	CASSDSLLAGAADTQYF	TGTGCCAGCAGCGACAGTCTACTAGCGGGAGCAGCAGATACGCAGTATTTT
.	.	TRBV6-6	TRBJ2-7	CASSYAAYEQYF	TGTGCCAGCAGTTACGCTGCGTACGAGCAGTACTTC
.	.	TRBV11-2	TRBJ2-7	CASSLDPGRTYEQYF	TGTGCCAGCAGCTTAGACCCAGGCCGGACCTACGAGCAGTACTTC
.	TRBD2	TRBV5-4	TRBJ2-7	CASGITGGAYEQYF	TGTGCCAGCGGTATAACTGGGGGGGCCTACGAGCAGTACTTC
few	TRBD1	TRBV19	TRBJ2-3	CASTPGQGDTDTQYF	TGTGCCAGTACCCCAGGACAGGGGGACACAGATACGCAGTATTTT
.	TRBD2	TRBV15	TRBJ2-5	CATSLPTSGRWETQYF	TGTGCCACCAGCTTACCGACTAGCGGGAGATGGGAGACCCAGTACTTC
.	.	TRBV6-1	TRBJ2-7	CASSPSVTYEQYF	TGTGCCAGCAGCCCGAGCGTAACCTACGAGCAGTACTTC
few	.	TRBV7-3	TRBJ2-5	CASSHHEAETQYF	TGTGCCAGCAGCCACCACGAGGCCGAGACCCAGTACTTC
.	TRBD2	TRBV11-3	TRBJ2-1	CASSLAGLADNEQFF	TGTGCCAGCAGCTTAGCGGGGCTAGCGGACAATGAGCAGTTCTTC
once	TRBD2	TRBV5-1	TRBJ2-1	CASSPEGTSGLNEQFF	TGCGCCAGCAGCCCCGAGGGGACTAGCGGACTCAATGAGCAGTTCTTC
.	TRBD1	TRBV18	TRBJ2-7	CASSFGTEYEQYF	TGTGCCAGCTCATTCGGGACAGAATACGAGCAGTACTTC
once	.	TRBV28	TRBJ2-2	CASTPFRTAANTGELFF	TGTGCCAGCACCCCCTTCCGGACAGCCGCGAACACCGGGGAGCTGTTTTTT